Listed here are 21 T cell receptor beta chains from one sample, sequenced in a study of blood T cell repertoires in COVID-19. Only in-frame clones appear in the TCRdb table, and some are missing; sequencing was by immunoSEQ multiplex PCR. The sample holds under 55,000 clones, 80% to 90% seen once. What was sequenced was peripheral blood. The receptor source for this set is a woman of 80 years or more with COVID-19, enrolled during active disease.

The CDR3 nucleotides read TGTGCCTGGAGACAGGGGCCTAACTATGGCTACACCTTC. The encoded protein is CAWRQGPNYGYTF. V usage is TRBV30 and J usage is TRBJ1-2; 7 positions match TRBD1. Germline-derived CDR1 and CDR2 are GTSNPN and SVGIG (reference sequence). The CDR3 sequence is 13 residues long. The ends lost 3 bases at V and 0 bases at J; junction bases unmatched: 1.

About this clone itself: At one of its ends the junction is not consistent with the germline gene, which may arise from a read error. This sequence joins TRBV7-7 and TRBJ2-5, with 8 bases fitting TRBD2. CDR1 is SSHAT, CDR2 FNYEAQ, per germline (reference sequence). CDR3 length equals 15 residues. CDR3 in DNA: TGTGCTAGCAGCCTAAGCGGGGGCCCCTCAGAGACCCAGTACTTC. It specifies CASSLSGGPSETQYF.

The CDR3, as DNA: TGTGCCAGTAGTCACGGGACTAGCGGGGGCCGAGGTCAAGAGACCCAGTACTTC. As protein: CASSHGTSGGRGQETQYF. The chain links TRBV19 to TRBJ2-5; 14 positions agree with TRBD2. This CDR3 region has 18 residues. The V segment lost 5 bases and the J segment 2 bases; nucleotides outside the gene matches: 10. The germline gives CDR1 LNHDA, CDR2 SQIVND (reference sequence). Full variable domain (rest looked up from reference TRBV19 and TRBJ2-5): DGGITQSPKYLFRKEGQNVTLSCEQNLNHDAMYWYRQDPGQGLRLIYYSQIVNDFQKGDIAEGYSVSREKKESFPLTVTSAQKNPTAFYLCASSHGTSGGRGQETQYFGPGTRLLVL.

This rearrangement joins TRBV3-1 (or the pseudogene TRBV3-2) to TRBJ1-5; D not resolved. The V gene lost 4 bases and the J gene lost 7 bases, with 11 bases spanning the gap. Germline CDR1 is LGHDT and CDR2 is YNNKEL (reference sequence). CDR3 length equals 13 residues. This CDR3 is CASSPGIAQPQHF. The CDR3 DNA sequence: TGTGCCAGCAGCCCGGGAATAGCGCAGCCCCAGCATTTT.

This clone was observed a handful of times. The chain carries TRBV27 and TRBJ1-1; D remains ambiguous. Germline CDR1 is MNHEY and CDR2 is SMNVEV (reference sequence). The length of the CDR3 is 14 residues. Trimming removed 5 bases at V and 12 bases at J, with 22 bases between. CDR3: CASSTSGSGATSFF. CDR3 in DNA: TGTGCCAGCAGTACCAGCGGCAGCGGTGCTACCTCTTTCTTT.

This clone was detected only a few times. Other DNA sequences in this sample translate to the same CDR3. The rearrangement uses TRBV5-1 and TRBJ2-3, with 8 bases identical to TRBD2. The CDR3 sequence is 14 residues long. Germline values: CDR1 SGHRS, CDR2 YFSETQ. J gave up 1 base and V 4 bases, and 2 bases lay outside the gene matches. CDR3 coding DNA: TGCGCCAGCAGCCCGGGAGGGGGCACAGATACGCAGTATTTT. Translated, it gives CASSPGGGTDTQYF.

The chain employs TRBV19 and TRBJ1-2, with 8 nucleotides matching TRBD1. The V and J ends lost 6 bases and 2 bases, in that order; junction bases with no gene match: 8. Germline assignment: CDR1 LNHDA and CDR2 SQIVND (reference sequence). This CDR3 is built from 15 residues. The CDR3 here is CASRDPGQGNYGYTF. In nucleotides, the CDR3 is TGTGCCAGTAGGGACCCTGGACAGGGCAACTATGGCTACACCTTC.

The J gene is TRBJ1-5, the V gene TRBV6-6; TRBD1 matches 8 bases. Germline CDR1 and CDR2: MNHNY and SVGAGI (reference sequence). The CDR3 is 14 amino acids. The trim removed 6 bases at V and 6 bases at J, leaving 7 bases unmatched. The DNA for the CDR3 is TGTGCCAGCAGAGCAGGGGGCTTGGGTCAGCCCCAGCATTTT. It translates to CASRAGGLGQPQHF.

This chain uses TRBV27 with TRBJ1-2, with D perhaps matching TRBD1 (6 bases). Trimming left V 3 bases short and J 0 bases short, with 11 bases between. Germline loops: CDR1 MNHEY, CDR2 SMNVEV (reference sequence). This CDR3 spans 15 amino acids. The CDR3 protein is CASSFLDRPNYGYTF. CDR3 in DNA: TGTGCCAGCAGTTTCTTGGACAGACCTAACTATGGCTACACCTTC.

The chain employs TRBV5-8 and TRBJ1-2; TRBD1 is a possible D gene (6 bases). Germline V gene lookup returns CDR1 SGHTS and CDR2 YDEGEE. The CDR3 sequence is 13 residues long. V was pared by 4 bases and J by 6 bases, with 13 bases between. In DNA, the CDR3 is TGTGCCAGCAGCCCCTGGGGGCCCGATGGCTACACCTTC. Its translation is CASSPWGPDGYTF.

The chain joins TRBV4-2 to TRBJ1-4; the D is unclear. The germline CDR1 and CDR2 sequences are LGHNA and YNFKEQ. The ends were cut back, 0 bases at V and 8 bases at J, with 13 bases in the middle. This CDR3 region has 15 residues. The CDR3: CASSQETPGREKLFF. The DNA of the CDR3 is TGTGCCAGCAGCCAAGAGACCCCTGGGAGGGAAAAACTGTTTTTT.

J is TRBJ1-4 and V is TRBV6-5; the D gene is possibly TRBD1 (6 bases). Looked up from germline, CDR1 is MNHEY and CDR2 is SVGAGI. V lost 2 bases and J lost 3, with 7 bases in between. This CDR3 has 14 residues. The DNA for the CDR3 is TGTGCCAGCAGTTACAGGGGGTCTAATGAAAAACTGTTTTTT. Translated: CASSYRGSNEKLFF.

The rearrangement joins TRBV6-6 to TRBJ1-5; D remains unclear. Between the trimmed V and J ends, which lost 5 bases and 2 bases, there was a span of 13 bases. CDR1 and CDR2 (germline): MNHNY, SVGAGI (reference sequence). The CDR3 has 15 residues. The CDR3 reads CASSVSGGGNQPQHF. CDR3 in DNA: TGTGCCAGCAGTGTATCCGGAGGTGGCAATCAGCCCCAGCATTTT.

The gene calls are TRBV14 and TRBJ1-5; a possible D gene is TRBD1 (5 bases). Germline lookup yields CDR1 SGHDN and CDR2 FVKESK. Trimming left V 4 bases short and J 2 bases short, with 9 bases between. The CDR3 has 14 amino acids. The CDR3 DNA sequence: TGTGCCAGCAGCCTCGGGGGGGGCAATCAGCCCCAGCATTTT. Translating gives CASSLGGGNQPQHF. The full variable domain, rest sourced from reference TRBV14 and TRBJ1-5, is EAGVTQFPSHSVIEKGQTVTLRCDPISGHDNLYWYRRVMGKEIKFLLHFVKESKQDESGMPNNRFLAERTGGTYSTLKVQPAELEDSGVYFCASSLGGGNQPQHFGDGTRLSIL.

The rearrangement joins TRBV2 to TRBJ1-2, with D unclear. The ends were cut back, 6 bases at V and 2 bases at J, with 19 bases in the middle. In germline, CDR1 is SNHLY, CDR2 FYNNEI. The CDR3 is made up of 16 amino acids. CDR3 loop: CASSEVPEGSNYGYTF. The CDR3 DNA sequence: TGTGCCAGCAGCGAGGTTCCGGAGGGTTCAAACTATGGCTACACCTTC.

This chain links TRBV2 with TRBJ1-2; D not certain. Trimming shortened V by 4 bases and J by 11 bases, and 17 bases separated the two germline ends. This CDR3 spans 13 amino acids. Germline CDR1 is SNHLY and CDR2 is FYNNEI. The CDR3 sequence is CASSAYMTGFYTF. CDR3 nucleotide sequence: TGTGCCAGCAGTGCCTACATGACTGGCTTTTACACCTTC.

This sequence joins TRBV19 and TRBJ1-6; no clear D gene. The length of the CDR3 is 15 residues. V lost 5 bases and J 6 bases, leaving 14 bases between the germline ends. The germline V gene has CDR1 LNHDA and CDR2 SQIVND (reference sequence). DNA for the CDR3: TGTGCCAGTAGTTTCAGCCGGGTCCGTAATTCACCCCTCCACTTT. It encodes CASSFSRVRNSPLHF.

The chain uses TRBV19 and TRBJ1-5; 8 bases match TRBD1. After removal of 4 bases from V and 11 bases from J, the junction contained 10 bases not matched to a gene. Germline V gene data show CDR1 as LNHDA and CDR2 as SQIVND (reference sequence). The length of the CDR3 is 14 residues. The CDR3 DNA is TGTGCCAGTAGTAAAGGACAGGGCTCCTGGTCCCAGCATTTT. It encodes CASSKGQGSWSQHF.

The rearrangement joins TRBV4-1 to TRBJ1-5; the D gene is possibly TRBD1 (6 bases). From germline, CDR1 is MGHRA and CDR2 YSYEKL. There are 18 residues in the CDR3. Trimming removed 5 bases at V and 2 bases at J, with 22 bases between. DNA of the CDR3: TGCGCCAGCAGCGGACGTGACCTGGGGGCCTGGGGCAATCAGCCCCAGCATTTT. Its translation: CASSGRDLGAWGNQPQHF.

The V gene is TRBV27, the J gene TRBJ1-6; 10 nucleotides align to TRBD1. J gave up 10 bases and V 2 bases, and 5 bases lay outside the gene matches. The germline gives CDR1 MNHEY, CDR2 SMNVEV (reference sequence). This CDR3 comprises 15 residues. The CDR3 DNA follows: TGTGCCAGCAGTTTAGTGGGACAGGGGTACTCACCCCTCCACTTT. Translating gives CASSLVGQGYSPLHF.

The chain carries TRBV11-2 and TRBJ1-3; no clear D. From germline, CDR1 is SGHAT and CDR2 FQNNGV. The CDR3 length is 14 residues. Trimming shortened V by 1 base and J by 4 bases, and 8 bases separated the two germline ends. CDR3 in amino acids: CASSLGPPGNTIYF. CDR3 in DNA: TGTGCCAGCAGCTTAGGGCCCCCAGGAAACACCATATATTTT. Drawing the rest from reference TRBV11-2 and TRBJ1-3, the complete variable domain is EAGVAQSPRYKIIEKRQSVAFWCNPISGHATLYWYQQILGQGPKLLIQFQNNGVVDDSQLPKDRFSAERLKGVDSTLKIQPAKLEDSAVYLCASSLGPPGNTIYFGEGSWLTVV.